This passage covers 6 T cell receptor beta chains from one sample sequenced in a study of graft-versus-host responses after intestinal transplantation. Sequencing was performed with immunoSEQ multiplex PCR; in TCRdb, only in-frame clones are kept and a portion is missing. The table lists tens of thousands of clones, 80% to 95% of them singletons. This sample comprised bone marrow, obtained nearly 750 days after intestinal transplantation. These TCRs come from a human patient who received an intestinal transplant, so some T cells may come from the graft donor.

The chain is built from TRBV7-9 and TRBJ2-7; tentative D call: TRBD1 (6 bases). CDR1 SEHNR and CDR2 FQNEAQ come from the germline V gene (reference sequence). Between the trimmed V and J ends, which lost 0 bases and 3 bases, there was a span of 21 bases. This CDR3 is built from 18 residues. CDR3 sequence: CASSLAGPGQTKYYEQYF. As DNA, the CDR3 is TGTGCCAGCAGCTTAGCCGGGCCGGGACAAACCAAGTACTACGAGCAGTACTTC.

The chain has TRBV6-6 and TRBJ2-7, with 10 bases identical to TRBD2. Germline assignment: CDR1 MNHNY and CDR2 SVGAGI (reference sequence). V dropped 1 base and J dropped 3; count of bases not matched to a gene: 6. The length of the CDR3 is 16 residues. The CDR3 is CASSYFPGTSDYEQYF. The CDR3 nucleotides are TGTGCCAGCAGTTACTTTCCCGGGACTAGCGACTACGAGCAGTACTTC.

V is TRBV4-2 and J is TRBJ2-7; D may be TRBD2 (5 bases). Trimming took off 0 bases at V and 7 bases at J, with 10 bases between the two ends. This CDR3 is 13 amino acids long. Germline V lookup: CDR1 LGHNA, CDR2 YNFKEQ. The CDR3 DNA follows: TGTGCCAGCAGCCAAGAGGGAGCCCGGGAGCAGTACTTC. Translating gives CASSQEGAREQYF.

The chain combines TRBV6-6 with TRBJ2-7; D unresolved. Germline CDR1 and CDR2: MNHNY and SVGAGI (reference sequence). The CDR3 length is 11 residues. V gave up 8 bases and J gave up 7 bases, with 12 bases separating them. The CDR3 DNA is TGTGCCAGCCGGACCCCCTCAGAGCAGTACTTC. This codes for CASRTPSEQYF.

The chain is built from TRBV6-5 and TRBJ2-5, with TRBD2 as a possible D gene (5 bases). The ends were cut back, 1 base at V and 1 base at J, with 10 bases in the middle. The germline gives CDR1 MNHEY, CDR2 SVGAGI. The CDR3 has 15 amino acids. CDR3: CASSYYLAPQETQYF. For the CDR3, the DNA is TGTGCCAGCAGTTACTATCTAGCCCCCCAAGAGACCCAGTACTTC.

The chain carries TRBV2 and TRBJ2-7; D remains unclear. Trimming removed 2 bases from V and 2 bases from J, with 10 bases in between. Germline V gives CDR1 SNHLY, CDR2 FYNNEI. This CDR3 comprises 14 residues. For the CDR3, the DNA is TGTGCCAGCAGTGAAAACCAGGCCGCCTACGAGCAGTACTTC. Translating gives CASSENQAAYEQYF. Complete variable domain (other parts from reference TRBV2 and TRBJ2-7): EPEVTQTPSHQVTQMGQEVILRCVPISNHLYFYWYRQILGQKVEFLVSFYNNEISEKSEIFDDQFSVERPDGSNFTLKIRSTKLEDSAMYFCASSENQAAYEQYFGPGTRLTVT.